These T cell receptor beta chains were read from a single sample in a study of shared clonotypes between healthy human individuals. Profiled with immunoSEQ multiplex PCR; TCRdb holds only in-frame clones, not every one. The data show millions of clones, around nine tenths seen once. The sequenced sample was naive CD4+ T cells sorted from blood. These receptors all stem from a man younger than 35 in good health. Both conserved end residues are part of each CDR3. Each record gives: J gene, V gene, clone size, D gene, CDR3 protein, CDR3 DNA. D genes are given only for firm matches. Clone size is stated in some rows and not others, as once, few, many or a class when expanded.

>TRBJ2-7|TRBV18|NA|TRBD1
CASSPSTGGTYEQYF
TGTGCCAGCTCACCATCGACAGGGGGTACCTACGAGCAGTACTTC
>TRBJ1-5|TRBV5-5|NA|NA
CASSFFPFGANQPQHF
TGTGCCAGCAGCTTTTTTCCTTTCGGGGCCAATCAGCCCCAGCATTTT
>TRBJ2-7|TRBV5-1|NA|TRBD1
CASSLQGGQGNEQYF
TGCGCCAGCAGCTTGCAGGGGGGACAGGGGAACGAGCAGTACTTC
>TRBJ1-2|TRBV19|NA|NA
CASRTRRGEDGYTF
TGTGCCAGTAGAACCCGCAGGGGCGAGGACGGCTACACCTTC
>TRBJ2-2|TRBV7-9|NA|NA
CASSQTRENTGELFF
TGTGCCAGCAGCCAAACACGGGAGAACACCGGGGAGCTGTTTTTT
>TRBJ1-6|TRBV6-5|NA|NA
CASSPGTVRDSPLHF
TGTGCCAGCAGTCCAGGGACGGTTAGGGATTCACCCCTCCACTTT
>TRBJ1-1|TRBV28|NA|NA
CASSPRAQNTEAFF
TGTGCCAGCAGTCCCCGGGCCCAGAACACTGAAGCTTTCTTT
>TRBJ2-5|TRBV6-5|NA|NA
CASGSTGQLLETQYF
TGTGCCAGCGGCTCAACCGGACAGCTCCTAGAGACCCAGTACTTC
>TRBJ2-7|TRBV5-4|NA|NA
CASSQPGDPYEQYF
TGTGCCAGCAGCCAGCCGGGGGATCCCTACGAGCAGTACTTC
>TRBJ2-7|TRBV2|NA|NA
CASSESGYEQYF
TGTGCCAGCAGCGAGTCGGGGTACGAGCAGTACTTC
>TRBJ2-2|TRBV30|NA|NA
CAWKGGYDTGELFF
TGTGCCTGGAAGGGGGGCTACGACACCGGGGAGCTGTTTTTT
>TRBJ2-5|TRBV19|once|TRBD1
CASSTGQGEVETQYF
TGTGCCAGTAGTACCGGACAGGGGGAGGTGGAGACCCAGTACTTC
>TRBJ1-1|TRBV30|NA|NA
CAGGQDTEAFF
TGTGCCGGGGGGCAAGACACTGAAGCTTTCTTT
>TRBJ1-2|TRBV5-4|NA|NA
CASSRDKGYGYTF
TGTGCCAGCAGTCGGGACAAGGGGTATGGCTACACCTTC
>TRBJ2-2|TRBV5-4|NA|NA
CASSLGRNTGELFF
TGTGCCAGCAGCTTGGGTAGGAACACCGGGGAGCTGTTTTTT
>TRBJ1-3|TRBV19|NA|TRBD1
CASSGQGGNTIYF
TGTGCCAGTAGTGGACAGGGGGGAAACACCATATATTTT
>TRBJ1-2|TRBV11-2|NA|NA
CASSSPDDHYGYTF
TGTGCCAGCAGCTCACCCGATGACCACTATGGCTACACCTTC
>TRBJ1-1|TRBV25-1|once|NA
CASKLTVNTEAFF
TGTGCCAGCAAATTAACAGTGAACACTGAAGCTTTCTTT
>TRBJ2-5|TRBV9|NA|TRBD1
CASSAQGRKETQYF
TGTGCCAGCAGCGCACAGGGGCGGAAAGAGACCCAGTACTTC
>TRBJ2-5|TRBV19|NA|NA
CASSRDRPETQYF
TGTGCCAGTAGTCGCGACAGGCCGGAGACCCAGTACTTC
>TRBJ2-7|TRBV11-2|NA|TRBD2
CASSLRLAGGQGEQYF
TGTGCCAGCAGCTTGCGACTAGCGGGAGGACAAGGCGAGCAGTACTTC
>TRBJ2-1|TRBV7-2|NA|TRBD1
CASTFDRGSYNEQFF
TGTGCCAGCACCTTCGACAGGGGGTCCTACAATGAGCAGTTCTTC
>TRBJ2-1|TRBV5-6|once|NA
CASSLQDAIILSFNEQFF
TGTGCCAGCAGCTTACAGGACGCGATTATCTTATCTTTCAATGAGCAGTTCTTC